A single sample is the source of the 9 T cell receptor beta chains below, sequenced in a study of blood T cell repertoires in COVID-19. The assay was immunoSEQ multiplex PCR, and TCRdb's table has in-frame clones only and misses some. The data contain approximately 260,000 clones, roughly nine tenths of them seen just once; the ten biggest clones take up 4% to 5%. The specimen sequenced was peripheral blood. Receptor source: a woman aged 40-49 years who had recovered from COVID-19.

This clone was picked up a small number of times. The chain recombines TRBV30 with TRBJ2-1; TRBD2 matches 14 bases. The CDR3 runs 13 residues. From germline, CDR1 is GTSNPN and CDR2 SVGIG (reference sequence). Trimming at V came to 1 base and at J to 15 bases, leaving 5 bases not matched to a gene. This CDR3 is CAWSGGLAGAWFF. As DNA, the CDR3 is TGTGCCTGGAGTGGGGGACTAGCGGGAGCGTGGTTCTTC. Together with reference TRBV30 and TRBJ2-1, the CDR3 gives the full variable domain: SQTIHQWPATLVQPVGSPLSLECTVEGTSNPNLYWYRQAAGRGLQLLFYSVGIGQISSEVPQNLSASRPQDRQFILSSKKLLLSDSGFYLCAWSGGLAGAWFFGPGTRLTVL.

Only one count was recorded for this clone. The chain recombines TRBV4-1 with TRBJ2-5; D gene ambiguous. The V end lost 0 bases, the J end lost 5 bases, and 13 bases lay between the germline ends. The CDR3 is 15 residues long. CDR1 MGHRA and CDR2 YSYEKL come from the germline V gene. The CDR3 DNA follows: TGCGCCAGCAGCCAAGAGGTACAATTCATGGAGACCCAGTACTTC. This translates into CASSQEVQFMETQYF.

The J gene is TRBJ2-3, the V gene TRBV5-6; 8 nucleotides line up with TRBD1. J lost 2 bases, V lost 6 bases, and 5 bases had no gene match. Germline V gene lookup returns CDR1 SGHDT and CDR2 YYEEEE. CDR3 size: 14 residues. The DNA for the CDR3 is TGTGCCAGCAACCGGGACAGGATCACAGATACGCAGTATTTT. As protein: CASNRDRITDTQYF.

The chain combines TRBV6-5 with TRBJ1-6; 8 bases match TRBD1. With V trimmed by 7 bases and J by 10 bases, 12 bases remained unmatched. Germline lookup yields CDR1 MNHEY and CDR2 SVGAGI. The CDR3 has 15 residues. Written as DNA, the CDR3 is TGTGCCAGCAAGATCGTTGACAGGGGCGAATCACCCCTCCACTTT. Translating gives CASKIVDRGESPLHF.

The genes are TRBV30 and TRBJ2-2; perhaps TRBD2 as D (5 bases). The CDR3 sequence is 15 residues long. The V gene lost 3 bases and the J gene lost 2 bases, with 13 bases spanning the gap. CDR1 and CDR2 from the germline V gene are GTSNPN and SVGIG (reference sequence). The CDR3 here is CAWRSWRINTGELFF. The CDR3 nucleotides read TGTGCCTGGAGGAGTTGGAGGATTAACACCGGGGAGCTGTTTTTT.

J is TRBJ1-2 and V is TRBV12-3 or TRBV12-4; 7 bases are a match to TRBD1. V trimming: 6 bases; J trimming: 7 bases; junction bases outside the gene matches: 5. The CDR3 has 12 residues. CDR3 bases: TGTGCCAGCAGATACGGACAGGCTGGCTACACCTTC. Amino acid sequence: CASRYGQAGYTF.

The sample holds one count of this clone. V gene TRBV6-5 combines with J gene TRBJ2-7; the D gene is possibly TRBD1 (5 bases). The CDR3 has 15 amino acids. V gave up 0 bases and J gave up 1 base, with 10 bases separating them. CDR1 is MNHEY and CDR2 is SVGAGI in the germline V gene. The CDR3 DNA reads as TGTGCCAGCAGTTACTCTGCCGGACAATCCTACGAGCAGTACGTC. Its translation is CASSYSAGQSYEQYV.

This chain connects TRBV3-1 (or the pseudogene TRBV3-2) to TRBJ2-7; possible D gene TRBD1, 8 bases. The CDR3 spans 14 residues. The germline V gene encodes CDR1 LGHDT and CDR2 YNNKEL (reference sequence). With 1 base removed from V and 7 bases from J, the gap between germline ends came to 14 bases. CDR3 nucleotide sequence: TGTGCCAGCAGCCAAGGAAACAGGGGGGGGGAGCAGTACGTC. Residues: CASSQGNRGGEQYV.

This clone occurred once. The chain links TRBV19 to TRBJ1-2; D unclear. This CDR3 contains 13 residues. Per the germline V gene, CDR1 is LNHDA and CDR2 is SQIVND (reference sequence). V lost 3 bases to trimming and J lost 3 bases, with 8 bases between them. CDR3 amino acids: CASSIVADYGYTF. The CDR3 region has the DNA TGTGCCAGTAGTATCGTGGCAGACTATGGCTACACCTTC.